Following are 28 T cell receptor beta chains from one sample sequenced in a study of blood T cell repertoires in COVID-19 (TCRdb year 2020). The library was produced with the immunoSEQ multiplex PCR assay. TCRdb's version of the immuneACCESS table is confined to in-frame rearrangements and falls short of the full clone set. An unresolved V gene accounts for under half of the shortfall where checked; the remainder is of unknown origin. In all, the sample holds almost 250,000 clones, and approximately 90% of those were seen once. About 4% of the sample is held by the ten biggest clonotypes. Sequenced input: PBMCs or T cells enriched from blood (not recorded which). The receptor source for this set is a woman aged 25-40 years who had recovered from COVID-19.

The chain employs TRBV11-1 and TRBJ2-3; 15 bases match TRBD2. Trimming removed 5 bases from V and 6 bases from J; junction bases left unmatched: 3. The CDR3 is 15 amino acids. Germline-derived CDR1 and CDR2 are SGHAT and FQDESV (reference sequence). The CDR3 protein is CASSEGLAGGDTQYF. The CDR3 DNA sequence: TGTGCCAGCAGCGAGGGACTAGCGGGGGGCGATACGCAGTATTTT. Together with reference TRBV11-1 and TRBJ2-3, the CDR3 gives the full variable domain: EAEVAQSPRYKITEKSQAVAFWCDPISGHATLYWYRQILGQGPELLVQFQDESVVDDSQLPKDRFSAERLKGVDSTLKIQPAELGDSAMYLCASSEGLAGGDTQYFGPGTRLTVL.

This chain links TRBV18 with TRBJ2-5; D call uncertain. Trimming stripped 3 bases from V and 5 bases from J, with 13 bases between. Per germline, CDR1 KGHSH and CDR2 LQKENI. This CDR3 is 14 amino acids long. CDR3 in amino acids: CASSPAGHSETQYF. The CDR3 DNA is TGTGCCAGCTCACCGGCCGGCCACAGCGAGACCCAGTACTTC.

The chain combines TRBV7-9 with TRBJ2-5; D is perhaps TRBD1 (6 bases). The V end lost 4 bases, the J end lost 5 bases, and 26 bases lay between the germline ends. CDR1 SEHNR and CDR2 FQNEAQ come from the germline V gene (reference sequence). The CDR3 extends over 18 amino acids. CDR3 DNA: TGTGCCAGCAGCTCCAAAAGTCTGGGTCAGGGGAAAAGGGAGACCCAGTACTTC. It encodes CASSSKSLGQGKRETQYF.

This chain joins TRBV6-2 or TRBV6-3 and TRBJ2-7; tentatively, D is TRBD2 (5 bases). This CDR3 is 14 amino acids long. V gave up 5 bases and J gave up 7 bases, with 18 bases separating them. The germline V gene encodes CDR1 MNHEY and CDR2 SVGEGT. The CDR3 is CASSQGIRRGEQYF. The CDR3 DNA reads TGTGCCAGCAGTCAAGGGATTCGCCGGGGAGAGCAGTACTTC.

The CDR3 spells CATSESWQGWTGELFF. In DNA, the CDR3 is TGTGCCACCAGTGAATCTTGGCAGGGATGGACCGGGGAGCTGTTTTTT. The V gene is TRBV24-1, the J gene TRBJ2-2, with D possibly TRBD1 on 5 matching bases. V was trimmed by 4 bases and J by 5 bases, leaving 16 bases between them. The CDR3 is 16 amino acids. Germline V gene lookup returns CDR1 KGHDR and CDR2 SFDVKD.

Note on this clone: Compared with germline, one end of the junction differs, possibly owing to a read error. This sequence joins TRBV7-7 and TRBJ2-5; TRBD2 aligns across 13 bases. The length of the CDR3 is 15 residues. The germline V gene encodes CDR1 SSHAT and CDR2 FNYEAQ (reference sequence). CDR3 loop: CASSVLAGGSETQYF. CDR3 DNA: TGTGCTAGCAGCGTACTAGCGGGAGGGTCGGAGACCCAGTACTTC.

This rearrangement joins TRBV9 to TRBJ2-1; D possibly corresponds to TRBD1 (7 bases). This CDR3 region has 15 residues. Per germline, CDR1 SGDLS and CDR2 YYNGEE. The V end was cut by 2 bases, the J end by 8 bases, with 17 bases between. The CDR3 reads CASSVTGFGGDEQFF. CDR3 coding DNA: TGTGCCAGCAGCGTGACAGGGTTCGGCGGGGATGAGCAGTTCTTC.

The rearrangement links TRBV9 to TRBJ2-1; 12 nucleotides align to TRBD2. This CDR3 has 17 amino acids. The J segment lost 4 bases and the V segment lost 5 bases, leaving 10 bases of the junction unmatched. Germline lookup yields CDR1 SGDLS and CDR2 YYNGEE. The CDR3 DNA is TGTGCCAGCAGTCTGGGACTAGCGGGCCCGATTTACAATGAGCAGTTCTTC. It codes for CASSLGLAGPIYNEQFF.

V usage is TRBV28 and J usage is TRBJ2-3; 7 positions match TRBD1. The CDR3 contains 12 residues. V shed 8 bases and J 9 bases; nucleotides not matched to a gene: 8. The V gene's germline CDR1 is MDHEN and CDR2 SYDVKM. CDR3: CASHSTGLTQYF. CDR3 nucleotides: TGTGCCAGCCATTCGACAGGGTTGACGCAGTATTTT.

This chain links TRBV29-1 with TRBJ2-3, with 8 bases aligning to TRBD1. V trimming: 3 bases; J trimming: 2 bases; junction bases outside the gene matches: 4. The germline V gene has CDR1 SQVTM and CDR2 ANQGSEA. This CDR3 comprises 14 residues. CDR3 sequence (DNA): TGCAGCGTTGAGGGACAGGACTCCACAGATACGCAGTATTTT. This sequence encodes CSVEGQDSTDTQYF.

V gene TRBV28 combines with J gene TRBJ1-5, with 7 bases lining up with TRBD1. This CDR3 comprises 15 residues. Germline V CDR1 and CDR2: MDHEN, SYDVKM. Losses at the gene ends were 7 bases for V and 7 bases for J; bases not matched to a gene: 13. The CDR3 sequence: CASTLQTGFGQPQHF. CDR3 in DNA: TGTGCCAGCACCCTGCAGACAGGGTTCGGCCAGCCCCAGCATTTT.

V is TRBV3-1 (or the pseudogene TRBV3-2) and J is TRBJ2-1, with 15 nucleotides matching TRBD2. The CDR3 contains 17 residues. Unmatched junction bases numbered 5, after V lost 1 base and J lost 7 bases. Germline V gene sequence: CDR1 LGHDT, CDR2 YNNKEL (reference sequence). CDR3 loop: CASSQGTSGRALNEQFF. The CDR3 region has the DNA TGTGCCAGCAGCCAAGGGACTAGCGGGAGGGCCTTGAATGAGCAGTTCTTC.

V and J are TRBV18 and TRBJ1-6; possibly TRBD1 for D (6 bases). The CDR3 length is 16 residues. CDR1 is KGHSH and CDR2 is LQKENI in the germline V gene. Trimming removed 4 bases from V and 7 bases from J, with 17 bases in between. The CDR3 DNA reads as TGTGCCAGCTCACTCTCCCCCGGGACAATCAATTCACCCCTCCACTTT. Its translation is CASSLSPGTINSPLHF.

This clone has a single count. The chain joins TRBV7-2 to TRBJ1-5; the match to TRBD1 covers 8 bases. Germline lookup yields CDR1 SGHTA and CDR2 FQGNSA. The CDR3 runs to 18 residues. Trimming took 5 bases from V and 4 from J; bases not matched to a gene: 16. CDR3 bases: TGTGCCAGCAGCGCAGGGCTGACAGGGGTAAACATAAATCAGCCCCAGCATTTT. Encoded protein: CASSAGLTGVNINQPQHF.

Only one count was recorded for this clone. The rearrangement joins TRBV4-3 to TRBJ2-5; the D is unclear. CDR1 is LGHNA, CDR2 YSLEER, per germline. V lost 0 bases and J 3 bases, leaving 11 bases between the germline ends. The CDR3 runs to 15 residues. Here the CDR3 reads CASSQEWRRKETQYF. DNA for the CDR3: TGCGCCAGCAGCCAAGAATGGCGGAGAAAAGAGACCCAGTACTTC.

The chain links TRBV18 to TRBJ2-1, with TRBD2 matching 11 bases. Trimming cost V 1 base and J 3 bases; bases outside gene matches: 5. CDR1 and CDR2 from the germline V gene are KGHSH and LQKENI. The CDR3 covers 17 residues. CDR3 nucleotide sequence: TGTGCCAGCTCACCACTTAGCGGGAGGGCCGGCTACAATGAGCAGTTCTTC. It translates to CASSPLSGRAGYNEQFF.

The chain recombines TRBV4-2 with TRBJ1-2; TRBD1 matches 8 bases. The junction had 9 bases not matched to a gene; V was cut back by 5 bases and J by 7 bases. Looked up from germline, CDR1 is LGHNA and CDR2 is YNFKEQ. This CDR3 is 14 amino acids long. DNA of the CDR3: TGTGCCAGCAGCTCTCAGGACAGGGTCGGTGGCTACACCTTC. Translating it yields CASSSQDRVGGYTF.

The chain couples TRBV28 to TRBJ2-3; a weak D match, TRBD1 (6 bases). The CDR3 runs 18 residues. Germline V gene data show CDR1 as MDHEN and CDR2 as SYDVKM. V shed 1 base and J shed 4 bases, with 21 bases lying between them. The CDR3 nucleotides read TGTGCCAGCAGTTTATCCTCTCGAGGGACAAGACGGGCAGATACGCAGTATTTT. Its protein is CASSLSSRGTRRADTQYF.

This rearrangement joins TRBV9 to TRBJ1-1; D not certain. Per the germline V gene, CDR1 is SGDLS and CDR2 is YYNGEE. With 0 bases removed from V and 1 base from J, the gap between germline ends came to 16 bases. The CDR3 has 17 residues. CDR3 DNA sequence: TGTGCCAGCAGCGTAGCTAACGCACGTGCCGCGAACACTGAAGCTTTCTTT. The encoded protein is CASSVANARAANTEAFF. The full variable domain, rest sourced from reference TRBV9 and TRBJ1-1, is DSGVTQTPKHLITATGQRVTLRCSPRSGDLSVYWYQQSLDQGLQFLIQYYNGEERAKGNILERFSAQQFPDLHSELNLSSLELGDSALYFCASSVANARAANTEAFFGQGTRLTVV.

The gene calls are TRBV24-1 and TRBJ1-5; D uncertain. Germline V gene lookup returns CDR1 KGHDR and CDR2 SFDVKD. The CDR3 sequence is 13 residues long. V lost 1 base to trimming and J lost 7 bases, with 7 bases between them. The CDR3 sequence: CATSDFTGQPQHF. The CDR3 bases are TGTGCCACCAGTGATTTCACCGGGCAGCCCCAGCATTTT.

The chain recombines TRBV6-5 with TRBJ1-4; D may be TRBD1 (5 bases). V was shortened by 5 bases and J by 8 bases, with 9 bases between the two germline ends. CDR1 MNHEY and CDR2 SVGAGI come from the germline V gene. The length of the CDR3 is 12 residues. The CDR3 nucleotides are TGTGCCAGCAGTCGACAGTTGGAAAAACTGTTTTTT. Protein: CASSRQLEKLFF.

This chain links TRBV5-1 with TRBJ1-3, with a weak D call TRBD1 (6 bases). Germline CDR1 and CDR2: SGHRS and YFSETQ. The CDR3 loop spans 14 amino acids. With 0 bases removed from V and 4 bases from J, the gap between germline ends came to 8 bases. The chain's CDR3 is CASSLEGDGNTIYF. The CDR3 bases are TGCGCCAGCAGCTTGGAGGGGGACGGAAACACCATATATTTT. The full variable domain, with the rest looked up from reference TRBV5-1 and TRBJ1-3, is KAGVTQTPRYLIKTRGQQVTLSCSPISGHRSVSWYQQTPGQGLQFLFEYFSETQRNKGNFPGRFSGRQFSNSRSEMNVSTLELGDSALYLCASSLEGDGNTIYFGEGSWLTVV.

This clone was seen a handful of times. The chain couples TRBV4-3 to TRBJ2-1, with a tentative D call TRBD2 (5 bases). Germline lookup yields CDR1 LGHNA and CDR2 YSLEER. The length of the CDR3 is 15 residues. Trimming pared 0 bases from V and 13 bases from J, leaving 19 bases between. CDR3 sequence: CASSQDPGSGYRQFF. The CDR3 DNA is TGCGCCAGCAGCCAAGATCCGGGGAGCGGCTACCGTCAGTTCTTC.

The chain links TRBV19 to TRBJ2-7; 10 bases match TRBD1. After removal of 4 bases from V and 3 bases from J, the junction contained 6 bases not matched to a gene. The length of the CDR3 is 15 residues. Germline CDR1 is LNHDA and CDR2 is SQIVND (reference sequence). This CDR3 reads CASSSWTGGSYEQYF. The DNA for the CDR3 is TGTGCCAGTAGTAGTTGGACAGGGGGTAGCTACGAGCAGTACTTC. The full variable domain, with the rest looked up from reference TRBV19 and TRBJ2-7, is DGGITQSPKYLFRKEGQNVTLSCEQNLNHDAMYWYRQDPGQGLRLIYYSQIVNDFQKGDIAEGYSVSREKKESFPLTVTSAQKNPTAFYLCASSSWTGGSYEQYFGPGTRLTVT.

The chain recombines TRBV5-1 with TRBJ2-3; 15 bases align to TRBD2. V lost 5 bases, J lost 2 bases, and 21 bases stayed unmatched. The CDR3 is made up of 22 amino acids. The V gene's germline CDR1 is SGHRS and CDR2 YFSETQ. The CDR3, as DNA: TGCGCCAGCAGGGCGGGGCCCAACGGAGGGACTAGCGGGAGGAGAATCACAGATACGCAGTATTTT. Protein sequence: CASRAGPNGGTSGRRITDTQYF. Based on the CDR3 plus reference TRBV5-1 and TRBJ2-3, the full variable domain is KAGVTQTPRYLIKTRGQQVTLSCSPISGHRSVSWYQQTPGQGLQFLFEYFSETQRNKGNFPGRFSGRQFSNSRSEMNVSTLELGDSALYLCASRAGPNGGTSGRRITDTQYFGPGTRLTVL.

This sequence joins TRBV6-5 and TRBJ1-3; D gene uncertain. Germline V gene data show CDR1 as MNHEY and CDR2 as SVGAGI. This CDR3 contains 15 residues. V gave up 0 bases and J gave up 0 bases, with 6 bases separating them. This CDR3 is CASSYSRNSGNTIYF. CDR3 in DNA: TGTGCCAGCAGTTACTCGAGAAACTCTGGAAACACCATATATTTT.

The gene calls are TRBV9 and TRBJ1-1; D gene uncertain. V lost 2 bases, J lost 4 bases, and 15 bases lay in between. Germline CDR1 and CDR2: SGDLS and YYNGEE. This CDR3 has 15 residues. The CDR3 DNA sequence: TGTGCCAGCAGCGTTGACCCACGGGGAGGCACTGAAGCTTTCTTT. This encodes CASSVDPRGGTEAFF.

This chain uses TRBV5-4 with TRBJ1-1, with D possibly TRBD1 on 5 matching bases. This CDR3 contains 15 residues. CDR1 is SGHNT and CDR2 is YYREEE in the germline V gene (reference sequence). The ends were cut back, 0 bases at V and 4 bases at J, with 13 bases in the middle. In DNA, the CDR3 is TGTGCCAGCAGCTTGGCCGGGGGGGAAGGCACTGAAGCTTTCTTT. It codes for CASSLAGGEGTEAFF.